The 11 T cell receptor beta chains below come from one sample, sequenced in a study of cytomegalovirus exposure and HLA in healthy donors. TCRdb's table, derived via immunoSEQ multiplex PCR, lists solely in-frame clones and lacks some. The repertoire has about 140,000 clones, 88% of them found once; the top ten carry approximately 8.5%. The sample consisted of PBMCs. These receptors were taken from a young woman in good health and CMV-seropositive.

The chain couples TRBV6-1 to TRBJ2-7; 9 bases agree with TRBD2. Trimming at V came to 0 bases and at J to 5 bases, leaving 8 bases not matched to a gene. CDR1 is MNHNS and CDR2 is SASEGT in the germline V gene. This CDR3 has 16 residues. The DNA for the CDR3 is TGTGCCAGCAGTGAAGCGCTCGGTAGCGGGGGCGACGAGCAGTACTTC. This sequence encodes CASSEALGSGGDEQYF.

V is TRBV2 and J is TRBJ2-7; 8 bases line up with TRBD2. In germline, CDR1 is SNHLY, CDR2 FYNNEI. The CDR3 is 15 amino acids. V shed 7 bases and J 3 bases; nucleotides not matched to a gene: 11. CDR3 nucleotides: TGTGCCAGCACCCGAGAGCTAGCGGGTGACTACGAGCAGTACTTC. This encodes CASTRELAGDYEQYF.

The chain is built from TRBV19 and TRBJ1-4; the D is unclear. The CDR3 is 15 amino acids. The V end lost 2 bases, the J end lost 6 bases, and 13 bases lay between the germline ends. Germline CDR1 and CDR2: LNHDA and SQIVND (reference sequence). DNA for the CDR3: TGTGCCAGTAGTATAATCGGTGGTGGAGATGAAAAACTGTTTTTT. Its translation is CASSIIGGGDEKLFF. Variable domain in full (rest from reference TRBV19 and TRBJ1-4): DGGITQSPKYLFRKEGQNVTLSCEQNLNHDAMYWYRQDPGQGLRLIYYSQIVNDFQKGDIAEGYSVSREKKESFPLTVTSAQKNPTAFYLCASSIIGGGDEKLFFGSGTQLSVL.

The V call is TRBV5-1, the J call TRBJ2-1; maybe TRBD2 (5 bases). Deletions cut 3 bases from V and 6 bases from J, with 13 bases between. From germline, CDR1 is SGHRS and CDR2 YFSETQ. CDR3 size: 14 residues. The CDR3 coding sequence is TGCGCCAGCAGCTACGGGAACGGATTCAATGAGCAGTTCTTC. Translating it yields CASSYGNGFNEQFF.

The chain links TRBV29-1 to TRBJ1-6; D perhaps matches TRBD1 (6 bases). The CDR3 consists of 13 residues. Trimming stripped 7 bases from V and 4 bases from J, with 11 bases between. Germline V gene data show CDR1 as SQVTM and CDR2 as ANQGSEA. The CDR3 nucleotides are TGCAGCGCCCGGACAGAATATAATTCACCCCTCCACTTT. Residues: CSARTEYNSPLHF.

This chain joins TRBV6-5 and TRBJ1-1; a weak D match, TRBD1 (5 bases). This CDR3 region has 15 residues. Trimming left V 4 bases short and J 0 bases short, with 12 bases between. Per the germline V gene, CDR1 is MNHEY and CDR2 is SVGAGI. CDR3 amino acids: CASSSRRGLNTEAFF. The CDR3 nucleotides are TGTGCCAGCAGTTCCCGGCGGGGCTTGAACACTGAAGCTTTCTTT.

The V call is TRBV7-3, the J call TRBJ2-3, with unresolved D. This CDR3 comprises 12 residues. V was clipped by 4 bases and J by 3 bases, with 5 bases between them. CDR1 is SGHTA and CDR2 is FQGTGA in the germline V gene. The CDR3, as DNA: TGTGCCAGCAGCTCAGAAACAGATACGCAGTATTTT. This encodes CASSSETDTQYF.

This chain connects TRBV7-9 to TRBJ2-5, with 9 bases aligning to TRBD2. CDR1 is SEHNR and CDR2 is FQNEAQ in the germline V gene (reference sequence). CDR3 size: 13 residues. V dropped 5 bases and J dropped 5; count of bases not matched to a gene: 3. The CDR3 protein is CASSAGGLETQYF. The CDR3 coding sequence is TGTGCCAGCAGCGCGGGGGGGCTGGAGACCCAGTACTTC.

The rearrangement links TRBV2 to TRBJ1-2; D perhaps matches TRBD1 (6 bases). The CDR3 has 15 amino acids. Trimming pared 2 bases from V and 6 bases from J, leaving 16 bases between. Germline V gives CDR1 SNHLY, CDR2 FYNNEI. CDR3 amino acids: CASSELGGLMNGYTF. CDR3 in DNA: TGTGCCAGCAGTGAACTCGGGGGGCTAATGAATGGCTACACCTTC.

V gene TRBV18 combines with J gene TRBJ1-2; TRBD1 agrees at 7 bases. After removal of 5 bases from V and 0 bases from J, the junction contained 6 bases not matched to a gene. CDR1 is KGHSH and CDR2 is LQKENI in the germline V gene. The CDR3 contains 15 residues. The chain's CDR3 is CASSSRDRTNYGYTF. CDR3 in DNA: TGTGCCAGCTCATCCCGGGACAGAACTAACTATGGCTACACCTTC.

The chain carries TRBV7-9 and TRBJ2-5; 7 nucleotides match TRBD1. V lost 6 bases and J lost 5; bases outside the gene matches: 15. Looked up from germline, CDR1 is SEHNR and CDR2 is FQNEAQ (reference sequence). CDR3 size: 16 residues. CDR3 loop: CASSSRQGALPETQYF. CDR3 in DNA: TGTGCCAGCAGTTCCAGACAGGGCGCTCTCCCGGAGACCCAGTACTTC.